This TCR beta chain appears in the sequencing data of a study of T cell repertoires in cytomegalovirus infection. Study overall: Both CMV infection and a matching HLA type were indicated by public TCR beta signatures. Whole-study results and caveats: CMV-specific TCR beta clonotypes restricted by HLA-C were the ones dominating the ex vivo response. Summed public TCR beta family frequency identified CMV carriers bearing the relevant HLA.

TCRdb processed the reads anew with MiXCR; each CDR3 protein has one entry. This sample yields 65,000 to 90,000 distinct CDR3 sequences, of which 3% to 4.5% are seen a single time; roughly a fifth belongs to the top ten. Many counts were recorded for this clonotype. The antigen remains unidentified. The TCR was taken from a human donor in good health (CMV status not recorded). Some clones in this sample may be carry-over from other donors' samples. What was sequenced was PBMCs.

This chain's CDR3 is CASTRAGAYEQYF. For the CDR3, the DNA is TGTGCCAGCACCCGCGCGGGAGCCTACGAGCAGTACTTC. The genes are TRBV7-2 and TRBJ2-7; 7 bases fit TRBD2. V lost 7 bases, J lost 2 bases, and 5 bases stayed unmatched. Germline V CDR1 and CDR2: SGHTA, FQGNSA. The CDR3 is 13 residues long.